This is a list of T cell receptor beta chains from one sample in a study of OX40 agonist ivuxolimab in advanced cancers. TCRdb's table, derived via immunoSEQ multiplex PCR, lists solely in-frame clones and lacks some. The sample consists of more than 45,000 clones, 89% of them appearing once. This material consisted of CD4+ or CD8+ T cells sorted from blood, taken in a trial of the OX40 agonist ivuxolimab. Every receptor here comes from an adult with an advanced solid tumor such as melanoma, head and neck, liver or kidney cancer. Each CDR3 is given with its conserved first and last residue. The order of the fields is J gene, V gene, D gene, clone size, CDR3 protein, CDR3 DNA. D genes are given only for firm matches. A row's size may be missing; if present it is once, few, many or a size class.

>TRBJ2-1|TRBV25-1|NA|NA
CASSEYSAAEQFF
TGTGCCAGCAGTGAATATTCCGCTGCTGAGCAGTTCTTC
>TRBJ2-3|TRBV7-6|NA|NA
CASSWLARAEDTQYF
TGTGCCAGCAGCTGGCTGGCACGGGCGGAAGATACGCAGTATTTT
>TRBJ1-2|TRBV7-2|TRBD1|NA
CASSFPGGDYGYTF
TGTGCCAGCAGCTTCCCAGGGGGGGACTATGGCTACACCTTC
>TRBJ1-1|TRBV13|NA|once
CASSLAGRPNTEAFF
TGTGCCAGCAGCTTAGCCGGGAGACCGAACACTGAAGCTTTCTTT
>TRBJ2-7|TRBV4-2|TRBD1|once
CASSQLEQGAYEQYF
TGTGCCAGCAGCCAACTGGAACAGGGGGCCTACGAGCAGTACTTC
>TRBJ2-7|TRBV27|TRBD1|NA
CASRLGTGLSSYEQYF
TGTGCCAGCAGACTCGGGACAGGCCTAAGCTCCTACGAGCAGTACTTC
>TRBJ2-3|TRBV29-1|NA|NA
CSVEAKGGRGTDTQYF
TGCAGCGTTGAAGCTAAAGGGGGAAGGGGAACAGATACGCAGTATTTT
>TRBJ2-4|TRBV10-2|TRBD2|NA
CATWTSGSDIQYF
TGCGCCACCTGGACTAGCGGGAGTGACATTCAGTACTTC
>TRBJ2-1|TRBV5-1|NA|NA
CASSTGARASGNEQFF
TGCGCCAGCAGCACGGGGGCCCGGGCTAGCGGTAATGAGCAGTTCTTC
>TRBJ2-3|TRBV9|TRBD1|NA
CASSRGQGTTDTQYF
TGTGCCAGCAGCCGCGGACAGGGAACAACAGATACGCAGTATTTT
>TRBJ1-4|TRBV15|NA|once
CATSSAPGLTNEKLFF
TGTGCCACCAGCAGTGCACCGGGACTAACTAATGAAAAACTGTTTTTT
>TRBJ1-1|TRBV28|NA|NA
CASSLHLTGGTEAFF
TGTGCCAGCAGTCTACACTTAACGGGGGGCACTGAAGCTTTCTTT
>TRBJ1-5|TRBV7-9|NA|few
CASGRGSGQPQHF
TGTGCCAGCGGCCGGGGCTCAGGGCAGCCCCAGCATTTT
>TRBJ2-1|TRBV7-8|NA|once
CASSRFRVANEQFF
TGTGCCAGCAGCCGCTTTCGGGTGGCAAATGAGCAGTTCTTC
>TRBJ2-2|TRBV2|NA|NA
CASSSPRTGTPNTGELFF
TGTGCCAGCAGTTCACCCAGGACCGGGACTCCTAACACCGGGGAGCTGTTTTTT
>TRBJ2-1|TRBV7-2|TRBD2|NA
CASSVGTSVWDEQFF
TGTGCCAGCAGCGTAGGGACTAGCGTCTGGGATGAGCAGTTCTTC
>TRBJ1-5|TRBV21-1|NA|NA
CASSKEEDWNQPQHF
TGTGCCAGCAGCAAAGAAGAGGACTGGAATCAGCCCCAGCATTTT
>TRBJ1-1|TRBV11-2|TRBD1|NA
CASSLTGVGQTEAFF
TGTGCCAGCAGCTTGACAGGGGTCGGTCAGACTGAAGCTTTCTTT
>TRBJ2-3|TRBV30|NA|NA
CAWSVGRGTDTQYF
TGTGCCTGGAGTGTGGGGCGGGGAACAGATACGCAGTATTTT
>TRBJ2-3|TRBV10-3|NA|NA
CAISESGSSSADTQYF
TGTGCCATCAGTGAGTCTGGGTCCTCGTCGGCAGATACGCAGTATTTT